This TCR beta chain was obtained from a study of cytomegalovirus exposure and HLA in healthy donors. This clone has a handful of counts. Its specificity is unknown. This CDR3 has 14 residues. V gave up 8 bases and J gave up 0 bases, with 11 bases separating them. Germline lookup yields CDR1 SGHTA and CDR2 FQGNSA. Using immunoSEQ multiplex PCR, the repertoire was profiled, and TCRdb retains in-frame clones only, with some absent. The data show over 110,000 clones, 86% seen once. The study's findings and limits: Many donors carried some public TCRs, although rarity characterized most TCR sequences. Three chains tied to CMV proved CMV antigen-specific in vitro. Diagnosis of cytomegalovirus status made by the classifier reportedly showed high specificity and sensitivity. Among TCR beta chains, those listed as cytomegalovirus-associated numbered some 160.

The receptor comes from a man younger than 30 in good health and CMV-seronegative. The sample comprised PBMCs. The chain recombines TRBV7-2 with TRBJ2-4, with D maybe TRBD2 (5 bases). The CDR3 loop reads CASVSSRAKNIQYF. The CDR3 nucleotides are TGTGCCAGCGTGTCTAGCCGAGCCAAAAACATTCAGTACTTC.